These 8 T cell receptor beta chains share one sample of origin, sequenced in a study of blood T cell repertoires in COVID-19. Clones were sequenced by immunoSEQ multiplex PCR, and TCRdb holds only the in-frame ones, with some missing. The table shows roughly 50,000 clones, with more than 85% occurring only once. The material sequenced was peripheral blood. Every receptor here comes from a man between 50 and 59 years old with active COVID-19.

V and J are TRBV29-1 and TRBJ2-3; 7 nucleotides match TRBD1. Trimming at V came to 7 bases and at J to 4 bases, leaving 2 bases not matched to a gene. This CDR3 is 11 amino acids long. CDR1 is SQVTM and CDR2 is ANQGSEA in the germline V gene. The DNA of the CDR3 is TGCAGCGGCGGACAGGCAGATACGCAGTATTTT. It translates to CSGGQADTQYF.

V gene TRBV6-4 combines with J gene TRBJ1-1; 7 bases map to TRBD1. Germline trimming cut 6 bases from V and 6 bases from J; bases unmatched to any gene: 10. CDR1 is MRHNA and CDR2 is SNTAGT in the germline V gene. This CDR3 is built from 14 residues. CDR3 sequence (DNA): TGTGCCAGCAGATTACAGGGGAGTTGGGCTGAAGCTTTCTTT. This encodes CASRLQGSWAEAFF.

This chain links TRBV30 with TRBJ1-2; TRBD1 is a possible D gene (5 bases). The CDR3 runs 12 residues. Germline V gives CDR1 GTSNPN, CDR2 SVGIG (reference sequence). Trimming took off 2 bases at V and 7 bases at J, with 11 bases between the two ends. The CDR3 DNA follows: TGTGCCTGGAGTCAGGGATTTACTGGCTACACCTTC. Protein sequence: CAWSQGFTGYTF.

This sequence joins TRBV4-3 and TRBJ1-4, with TRBD1 matching 9 bases. The germline CDR1 and CDR2 sequences are LGHNA and YSLEER. The ends lost 4 bases at V and 7 bases at J; junction bases unmatched: 4. The CDR3 is 14 amino acids. This CDR3 reads CASSRTGGTEKLFF. The CDR3 nucleotides read TGCGCCAGCAGCCGCACAGGGGGCACTGAAAAACTGTTTTTT.

The genes are TRBV6-6 and TRBJ1-5, with D unresolved. The CDR3 is 15 amino acids. V was trimmed by 6 bases and J by 6 bases, leaving 18 bases between them. Germline assignment: CDR1 MNHNY and CDR2 SVGAGI (reference sequence). The CDR3 protein is CASSPSSPQVQPQHF. CDR3 sequence (DNA): TGTGCCAGCAGCCCCAGTTCTCCTCAGGTTCAGCCCCAGCATTTT.

The chain has TRBV28 and TRBJ1-6; a possible D gene is TRBD1 (5 bases). There are 14 residues in the CDR3. CDR1 and CDR2 (germline): MDHEN, SYDVKM. V was clipped by 4 bases and J by 4 bases, with 8 bases between them. The CDR3 here is CASSSDSYNSPLHF. DNA for the CDR3: TGTGCCAGCAGTTCTGACAGTTATAATTCACCCCTCCACTTT.

The count of this clone is one. V is TRBV18 and J is TRBJ1-1; 7 positions agree with TRBD1. This CDR3 has 14 amino acids. The germline CDR1 and CDR2 sequences are KGHSH and LQKENI. V shed 4 bases, J shed 3 bases, and the junction held 5 bases outside the gene matches. The CDR3 reads CASSRQGMDTEAFF. DNA for the CDR3: TGTGCCAGCTCACGACAGGGTATGGACACTGAAGCTTTCTTT.

The chain recombines TRBV28 with TRBJ1-2, with D tentatively TRBD1 (5 bases). Germline V gene data show CDR1 as MDHEN and CDR2 as SYDVKM. CDR3 length: 14 residues. The V gene lost 3 bases and the J gene lost 2 bases, with 10 bases spanning the gap. CDR3 residues: CASSFAGPNYGYTF. The CDR3 region has the DNA TGTGCCAGCAGTTTTGCAGGGCCGAACTATGGCTACACCTTC.